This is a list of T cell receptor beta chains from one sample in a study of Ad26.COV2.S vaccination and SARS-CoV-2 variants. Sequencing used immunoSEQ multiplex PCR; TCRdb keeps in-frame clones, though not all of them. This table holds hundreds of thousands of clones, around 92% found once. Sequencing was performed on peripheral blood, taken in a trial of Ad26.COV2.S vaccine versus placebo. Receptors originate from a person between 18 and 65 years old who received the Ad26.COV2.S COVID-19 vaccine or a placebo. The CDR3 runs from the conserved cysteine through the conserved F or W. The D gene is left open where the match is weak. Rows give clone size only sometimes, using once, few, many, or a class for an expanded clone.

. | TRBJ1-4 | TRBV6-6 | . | TGTGCCAGCATCCTCGGGGAAAAACTGTTTTTT | CASILGEKLFF
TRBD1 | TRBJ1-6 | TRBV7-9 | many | TGTGCCAGCAGCGGTACAGGGGGTTCACCCCTCCACTTT | CASSGTGGSPLHF
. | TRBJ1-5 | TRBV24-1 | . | TGTGCCACCAGTGATTTGCTAAATCTCCTCAATCAGCCCCAGCATTTT | CATSDLLNLLNQPQHF
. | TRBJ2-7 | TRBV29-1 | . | TGCAGCGTTGCGGACAGCTACGAGCAGTACTTC | CSVADSYEQYF
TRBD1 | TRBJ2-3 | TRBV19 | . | TGTGCCAGTAGTATGTACGGGACAGAAACAGATACGCAGTATTTT | CASSMYGTETDTQYF
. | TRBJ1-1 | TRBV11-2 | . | TGTGCCAGCAGCAGCGGTGGGATGAACACTGAAGCTTTCTTT | CASSSGGMNTEAFF
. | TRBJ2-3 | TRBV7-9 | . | TGTGCCAGCAGCTTATCACTAGTTTATACGCAGTATTTT | CASSLSLVYTQYF
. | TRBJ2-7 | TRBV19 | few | TGTGCCAGTAGTACTAACCTTAGCGGCCCTGAGTACTTC | CASSTNLSGPEYF
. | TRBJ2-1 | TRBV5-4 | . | TGTGCCAGCAGCTTGGACACCCCCGCCTACAATGAGCAGTTCTTC | CASSLDTPAYNEQFF
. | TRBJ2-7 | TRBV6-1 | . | TGTGCCAGCAGTGAAGGAATTAGCGGCCTAAGCTCCTCCTACGAGCAGTACTTC | CASSEGISGLSSSYEQYF